This TCR beta chain was retrieved from a study of blood T cell repertoires in COVID-19. The overall study: There were acute and convalescent COVID-19 samples, and they came from the United States, Italy and Spain. Sample material is recorded as cDNA or gDNA derived from T cells, B-cell-depleted T cells, or PBMCs.

Produced via immunoSEQ multiplex PCR; TCRdb's table is partial and in-frame only. The sample has about 20,000 clones; about 85% are singletons. There are 16 residues in the CDR3. CDR1 and CDR2 from the germline V gene are SGHVS and FNYEAQ. J lost 4 bases, V lost 0 bases, and 4 bases had no gene match. The sequence derives from a human donor with active COVID-19. The donor label of this sample is uncertain. The rearrangement links TRBV7-6 to TRBJ2-2, with 8 nucleotides matching TRBD2. Sequencing used peripheral blood. CDR3 region: CASSLAAGGGTGELFF. The CDR3 DNA reads as TGTGCCAGCAGCTTAGCGGCGGGGGGCGGCACCGGGGAGCTGTTTTTT.